The 6 T cell receptor beta chains reported below all come from one sample, sequenced in a study of blood T cell repertoires in COVID-19. Libraries were prepared by immunoSEQ multiplex PCR; TCRdb keeps only in-frame clonotypes and omits some of them. Altogether fewer than 300,000 clones are present, over 65% being singletons, with the ten largest covering under 3%. The sequenced sample consisted of peripheral blood. These receptors all come from a woman between 70 and 85 years old with active or convalescent COVID-19.

This rearrangement joins TRBV5-1 to TRBJ1-1; a possible D gene is TRBD1 (5 bases). Trimming shortened V by 5 bases and J by 4 bases, and 15 bases separated the two germline ends. Germline-derived CDR1 and CDR2 are SGHRS and YFSETQ. This CDR3 region has 14 residues. The CDR3 bases are TGCGCCAGCAGTGCTCAGGGTTTCATCACTGAAGCTTTCTTT. It encodes CASSAQGFITEAFF.

J is TRBJ1-1 and V is TRBV6-5; 9 nucleotides match TRBD1. The germline CDR1 and CDR2 sequences are MNHEY and SVGAGI. With V trimmed by 7 bases and J by 7 bases, 7 bases remained unmatched. The CDR3 length is 13 residues. The CDR3 here is CASIIQGANEAFF. CDR3 coding DNA: TGTGCCAGCATCATACAGGGGGCCAATGAAGCTTTCTTT.

This chain connects TRBV7-8 to TRBJ1-5; 7 bases are a match to TRBD1. The CDR3 consists of 15 residues. J gave up 5 bases and V 1 base, and 5 bases lay outside the gene matches. The V gene's germline CDR1 is SGHVS and CDR2 FQNEAQ. CDR3 DNA sequence: TGTGCCAGCAGCTTAGAGGGACAGAGCTATCAGCCCCAGCATTTT. It codes for CASSLEGQSYQPQHF.

This sequence joins TRBV10-2 and TRBJ1-2, with D hard to call. CDR1 and CDR2 from the germline V gene are WSHSY and SAAADI. Trimming removed 2 bases at V and 8 bases at J, with 12 bases between. The CDR3 loop spans 13 amino acids. Here the CDR3 DNA reads TGCGCCAGCAGTGAGCTTCAACTTAGCGGCTACACCTTC. Translating it yields CASSELQLSGYTF.

This clone appeared a few times. V and J are TRBV5-1 and TRBJ2-2; TRBD1 is a possible D gene (5 bases). Germline CDR1 reads SGHRS; CDR2 reads YFSETQ. Trimming shortened V by 1 base and J by 3 bases, and 7 bases separated the two germline ends. This CDR3 comprises 14 residues. This CDR3 is CASSLLQDTGELFF. CDR3 DNA: TGCGCCAGCAGCTTGCTACAGGACACCGGGGAGCTGTTTTTT.

This chain uses TRBV19 with TRBJ1-5, with 9 positions matching TRBD1. This CDR3 has 15 residues. The V gene's germline CDR1 is LNHDA and CDR2 SQIVND (reference sequence). The junction had 8 bases not matched to a gene; V was cut back by 6 bases and J by 5 bases. The CDR3 DNA reads as TGTGCCAGTAGCCAGGGACAGGGTTCACATCAGCCCCAGCATTTT. As protein: CASSQGQGSHQPQHF.